This is a list of T cell receptor beta chains from one sample in a study of T cell changes during pregnancy in multiple sclerosis. TCRdb's table, derived via immunoSEQ multiplex PCR, lists solely in-frame clones and lacks some. This sample carries some 100,000 clones, around 93% of them seen once, and the ten largest clones take roughly 0.9%. The sample here was peripheral blood, taken before pregnancy. These receptor sequences come from a female donor with multiple sclerosis, enrolled in a pregnancy study. CDR3s include the opening cysteine and the closing phenylalanine or tryptophan. A D gene is named only where the DNA matches it firmly.

v_call,j_call,d_call,cdr3_aa,cdr3_nt
TRBV11-2,TRBJ2-1,TRBD2,CASQSHGRVAYNEQFF,TGTGCCTCCCAGAGCCACGGGAGGGTCGCCTACAATGAGCAGTTCTTC
TRBV27,TRBJ2-7,TRBD2,CASSSLAGGPNEQYF,TGTGCCAGCAGTTCCCTAGCGGGAGGGCCTAACGAGCAGTACTTC
TRBV19,TRBJ2-7,TRBD1,CASSSSTGAYEQYF,TGTGCCAGTAGTTCATCGACAGGGGCATACGAGCAGTACTTC
TRBV29-1,TRBJ1-2,NA,CSVRTQTSGYTF,TGCAGCGTCCGTACCCAAACTAGCGGCTACACCTTC
TRBV7-2,TRBJ1-2,TRBD1,CASSSRTGAGGYGYTF,TGTGCCAGCAGCTCCAGGACAGGGGCGGGTGGCTATGGCTACACCTTC
TRBV27,TRBJ1-2,TRBD1,CASSSRTGDYGYTF,TGTGCCAGCAGTTCCCGGACAGGGGACTATGGCTACACCTTC
TRBV7-9,TRBJ2-7,TRBD2,CASSLGVAGGEQYF,TGTGCCAGCAGCTTAGGAGTAGCGGGCGGCGAGCAGTACTTC
TRBV19,TRBJ2-2,NA,CASSTQTGELFF,TGTGCCAGTAGTACCCAAACCGGGGAGCTGTTTTTT
TRBV4-2,TRBJ2-1,NA,CASSQEVGGSYNEQFF,TGTGCCAGCAGCCAAGAAGTAGGAGGCTCCTACAATGAGCAGTTCTTC
TRBV30,TRBJ1-5,TRBD1,CAWRTGYDQPQHF,TGTGCCTGGAGGACAGGGTACGATCAGCCCCAGCATTTT
TRBV7-9,TRBJ2-7,NA,CASSLSLTGSDYEQYF,TGTGCCAGCAGCTTAAGTCTAACAGGGTCGGACTACGAGCAGTACTTC
TRBV5-1,TRBJ2-3,TRBD2,CASSSRPSGTDTQYF,TGCGCCAGCAGCTCCCGCCCTAGCGGTACAGATACGCAGTATTTT